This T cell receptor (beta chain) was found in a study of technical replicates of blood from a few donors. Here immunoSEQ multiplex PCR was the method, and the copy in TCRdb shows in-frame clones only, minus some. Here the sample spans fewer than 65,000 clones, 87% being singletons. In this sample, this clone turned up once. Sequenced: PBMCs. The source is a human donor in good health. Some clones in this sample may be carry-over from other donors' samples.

CDR3 amino acids: CASSQEGGRGLAGEGTYEQYF. The CDR3 bases are TGCGCCAGCAGCCAAGAGGGGGGGCGAGGACTAGCGGGAGAAGGGACCTACGAGCAGTACTTC. The chain uses TRBV4-1 and TRBJ2-7; TRBD2 matches at 13 bases. The V segment lost 0 bases and the J segment 2 bases; nucleotides outside the gene matches: 16. There are 21 residues in the CDR3. Germline V lookup: CDR1 MGHRA, CDR2 YSYEKL.